This entry lists 29 T cell receptor beta chains sequenced from one sample in a study of T cells in Graves' hyperthyroidism and ophthalmopathy (dated by TCRdb to about 2019). The library was built by means of multiplex PCR. Sequencing was carried out with an Illumina HiSeq 2000. The TCR beta CDR3 regions were amplified from RNA transcripts. The first round of RT-PCR for the TCR CDR3 was performed with the HTBI primer set and the Qiagen OneStep RT-PCR kit. TCRdb cleaned the public reads at Q25 with fastp, built clones with MiXCR and kept in-frame beta chains. Merged by CDR3 protein, the rows form single entries marked with the most common genes and DNA. The sample contains some 400,000 distinct CDR3 sequences, approximately 14% of them found a single time. The biggest ten clones account for approximately 11% of the sample. The material sequenced was blood. These receptors were collected from a woman aged 60 to 75 with Graves' hyperthyroidism.

This clonotype has a count of ten or more. The chain has TRBV29-1 and TRBJ1-2; D gene uncertain. The CDR3 runs to 13 residues. Trimming cost V 5 bases and J 5 bases, with 15 bases left between them. The germline gives CDR1 SQVTM, CDR2 ANQGSEA. The CDR3: CSVSQAAGYGYTF. In nucleotides, the CDR3 is TGCAGCGTTTCTCAGGCCGCGGGGTATGGCTACACCTTC.

This clonotype came up many times. The chain carries TRBV11-2 and TRBJ2-3, with D maybe TRBD2 (5 bases). The CDR3 runs to 14 residues. V was pared by 2 bases and J by 3 bases, with 9 bases between. Germline CDR1 and CDR2: SGHAT and FQNNGV. The DNA for the CDR3 is TGTGCCAGCAGCTTATATGGGAGAACAGATACGCAGTATTTT. This translates into CASSLYGRTDTQYF.

This sequence joins TRBV6-2 or TRBV6-3 and TRBJ2-7; D unresolved. The CDR3 loop spans 12 amino acids. The V and J ends lost 5 bases and 2 bases respectively, with 7 bases between them. Germline V gives CDR1 MNHEY, CDR2 SVGEGT. Here the CDR3 reads CASSTSTYEQYF. CDR3 bases: TGTGCCAGCAGTACGAGTACCTACGAGCAGTACTTC.

V usage is TRBV7-6 and J usage is TRBJ2-3; D unresolved. V shed 0 bases and J shed 2 bases, with 12 bases lying between them. The CDR3 totals 16 residues. Germline CDR1 is SGHVS and CDR2 is FNYEAQ. CDR3 residues: CASSLAQALNTDTQYF. CDR3 in DNA: TGTGCCAGCAGCTTAGCCCAGGCACTAAACACAGATACGCAGTATTTT.

Many counts were recorded for this clonotype. CDR3 coding DNA: TGCAGTGCTAGAGATGTCCGGACAGGGAACTATGGCTACACCTTC. Protein: CSARDVRTGNYGYTF. The chain is built from TRBV20-1 and TRBJ1-2; 8 bases map to TRBD1. Per germline, CDR1 DFQATT and CDR2 SNEGSKA (reference sequence). V shed 0 bases and J 2 bases; nucleotides not matched to a gene: 5. CDR3 length equals 15 residues.

V and J are TRBV20-1 and TRBJ1-4, with 7 bases lining up with TRBD1. The CDR3 contains 14 residues. V lost 5 bases, J lost 5 bases, and 8 bases stayed unmatched. The germline V gene has CDR1 DFQATT and CDR2 SNEGSKA (reference sequence). Here the CDR3 reads CSAPPGGENEKLFF. In DNA, the CDR3 is TGCAGTGCTCCTCCAGGGGGAGAGAATGAAAAACTGTTTTTT.

CDR3 residues: CAISDRVGTTYEQYF. The CDR3 nucleotides read TGTGCCATCAGTGATAGGGTCGGGACGACCTACGAGCAGTACTTC. This chain uses TRBV10-3 with TRBJ2-7; D assignment may be TRBD1 or TRBD2 (5 bases each). CDR3 length: 15 residues. The germline V gene has CDR1 ENHRY and CDR2 SYGVKD. V dropped 3 bases and J dropped 2 bases, with 14 bases sitting between them.

This clonotype has ten or more counts. In nucleotides, the CDR3 is TGTGCCAGCTGTAGGGCAGCAGGGGCGCATGAAAAACTGTTTTTT. Encoded protein: CASCRAAGAHEKLFF. V is TRBV28 and J is TRBJ1-4; D possibly corresponds to TRBD1 (6 bases). The germline gives CDR1 MDHEN, CDR2 SYDVKM. The CDR3 runs to 15 residues. V lost 8 bases to trimming and J lost 6 bases, with 19 bases between them.

This clonotype was observed at least ten times. The chain has TRBV6-5 and TRBJ2-7; 10 positions match TRBD1. CDR3 length: 14 amino acids. After removal of 2 bases from V and 4 bases from J, the junction contained 2 bases not matched to a gene. Germline CDR1 is MNHEY and CDR2 is SVGAGI. CDR3 loop: CASSYGTGVYEQYF. Written as DNA, the CDR3 is TGTGCCAGCAGTTACGGGACAGGGGTTTACGAGCAGTACTTC.

The genes are TRBV28 and TRBJ1-3, with D uncertain. CDR1 MDHEN and CDR2 SYDVKM come from the germline V gene. The CDR3 extends over 12 amino acids. The V and J ends lost 5 bases and 3 bases respectively, with 5 bases between them. The CDR3 region is CASSEVGNTIYF. The CDR3 DNA sequence: TGTGCCAGCAGTGAGGTTGGAAACACCATATATTTT. The full variable domain, its missing parts supplied by reference TRBV28 and TRBJ1-3, is DVKVTQSSRYLVKRTGEKVFLECVQDMDHENMFWYRQDPGLGLRLIYFSYDVKMKEKGDIPEGYSVSREKKERFSLILESASTNQTSMYLCASSEVGNTIYFGEGSWLTVV.

This clonotype was found a few times. V is TRBV5-1 and J is TRBJ1-5, with TRBD1 matching over 7 bases. Per the germline V gene, CDR1 is SGHRS and CDR2 is YFSETQ. The CDR3 is 15 amino acids. The V segment lost 4 bases and the J segment 3 bases; nucleotides outside the gene matches: 7. Here the CDR3 reads CASSHGQDNNQPQHF. CDR3 nucleotides: TGCGCCAGCAGCCACGGACAGGACAACAATCAGCCCCAGCATTTT. Full variable domain (rest looked up from reference TRBV5-1 and TRBJ1-5): KAGVTQTPRYLIKTRGQQVTLSCSPISGHRSVSWYQQTPGQGLQFLFEYFSETQRNKGNFPGRFSGRQFSNSRSEMNVSTLELGDSALYLCASSHGQDNNQPQHFGDGTRLSIL.

This clonotype was found a few times. The chain uses TRBV20-1 and TRBJ2-2; 10 bases align to TRBD2. There are 17 residues in the CDR3. CDR1 DFQATT and CDR2 SNEGSKA come from the germline V gene (reference sequence). Trimming cost V 4 bases and J 5 bases; bases outside gene matches: 13. CDR3 DNA sequence: TGCAGTGCTACCTTGGGAGTGCCTAGCGGGAGAACCGGGGAGCTGTTTTTT. Translating gives CSATLGVPSGRTGELFF.

There are many counts of this clonotype. The rearrangement joins TRBV7-2 to TRBJ2-5; no definite D call. The germline V gene encodes CDR1 SGHTA and CDR2 FQGNSA. This CDR3 spans 15 amino acids. Trimming removed 5 bases at V and 9 bases at J, with 22 bases between. This chain's CDR3 is CASSLSQSPPRSQYF. CDR3 bases: TGTGCCAGCAGCCTTTCTCAGAGTCCCCCTAGGTCCCAGTACTTC.

This clonotype showed up many times. The V and J genes are TRBV7-9 and TRBJ2-1; D ambiguous. The V gene's germline CDR1 is SEHNR and CDR2 FQNEAQ (reference sequence). Trimming removed 5 bases from V and 2 bases from J, with 13 bases in between. This CDR3 has 15 residues. The CDR3 is CASSPRRNPYNEQFF. CDR3 in DNA: TGTGCCAGCAGCCCCCGTCGGAATCCCTACAATGAGCAGTTCTTC.

This clonotype was seen ten or more times. The chain combines TRBV20-1 with TRBJ2-7, with no clear D. Trimming cost V 3 bases and J 5 bases, with 14 bases left between them. CDR3 length: 13 amino acids. Germline V lookup: CDR1 DFQATT, CDR2 SNEGSKA (reference sequence). Written as DNA, the CDR3 is TGCAGTGCTAGGCCATCGGTTATCGACGAGCAGTACTTC. This translates into CSARPSVIDEQYF.

This clonotype has a handful of counts. The rearrangement links TRBV6-1 to TRBJ2-1, with D tentatively TRBD2 (5 bases). This CDR3 comprises 14 residues. V dropped 3 bases and J dropped 4 bases, with 10 bases sitting between them. Germline CDR1 is MNHNS and CDR2 is SASEGT. CDR3 residues: CASSEWEPYNEQFF. For the CDR3, the DNA is TGTGCCAGCAGTGAGTGGGAGCCTTACAATGAGCAGTTCTTC.

This clonotype was seen repeatedly, ten times or more. CDR3 in amino acids: CASSHGTASTDTQYF. The DNA for the CDR3 is TGTGCCAGCAGCCATGGGACAGCTAGCACAGATACGCAGTATTTT. The rearrangement uses TRBV7-9 and TRBJ2-3; TRBD1 matches 7 bases. The CDR3 runs 15 residues. The V and J ends lost 5 bases and 0 bases, in that order; junction bases with no gene match: 5. The germline CDR1 and CDR2 sequences are SEHNR and FQNEAQ (reference sequence).

The J gene is TRBJ2-3, the V gene TRBV20-1; TRBD2 agrees at 10 bases. Trimming took 6 bases from V and 5 from J; bases not matched to a gene: 5. Germline assignment: CDR1 DFQATT and CDR2 SNEGSKA (reference sequence). There are 13 residues in the CDR3. Here the CDR3 DNA reads TGCAGTGCCGGGACTAGCGACCAAGATACGCAGTATTTT. Its protein product is CSAGTSDQDTQYF.

The chain joins TRBV10-3 to TRBJ2-2, with TRBD1 matching 11 bases. This CDR3 spans 15 amino acids. V dropped 8 bases and J dropped 4; count of bases not matched to a gene: 6. In germline, CDR1 is ENHRY, CDR2 SYGVKD. The CDR3 is CAIGQGADGTGELFF. CDR3 coding DNA: TGTGCCATCGGACAGGGGGCGGATGGCACCGGGGAGCTGTTTTTT.

This clonotype was seen at least ten times. V and J are TRBV27 and TRBJ2-7; 13 bases map to TRBD2. This CDR3 is built from 16 residues. Germline CDR1 reads MNHEY; CDR2 reads SMNVEV (reference sequence). The trim removed 5 bases at V and 2 bases at J, leaving 6 bases unmatched. CDR3 residues: CASSGRLAGGAYEQYF. DNA for the CDR3: TGTGCCAGCAGTGGGCGACTAGCGGGAGGTGCCTACGAGCAGTACTTC.

This clonotype has a count of ten or more. The rearrangement uses TRBV29-1 and TRBJ2-7; a possible D gene is TRBD2 (5 bases). V lost 4 bases and J 6 bases, leaving 13 bases between the germline ends. Per the germline V gene, CDR1 is SQVTM and CDR2 is ANQGSEA. The CDR3 is made up of 12 amino acids. CDR3 sequence (DNA): TGCAGCGTTGGACGGGGATCTGCCGAGCAGTACTTC. This sequence encodes CSVGRGSAEQYF.

This clonotype was counted a few times. Given a much more abundant clone one base away, this may be a read error. This chain connects TRBV11-3 to TRBJ2-7; possibly TRBD1 for D (6 bases). The CDR3 is 16 residues long. Germline CDR1 and CDR2: SGHNT and YENEEA. This CDR3 is CASSFSSTGRGYEQCF. DNA for the CDR3: TGTGCCAGCAGCTTCTCTTCCACGGGCAGGGGCTACGAGCAGTGCTTC.

This clonotype was seen at least ten times. The V call is TRBV11-2, the J call TRBJ2-2; TRBD2 matches at 11 bases. Trimming at V came to 1 base and at J to 5 bases, leaving 6 bases not matched to a gene. CDR3 length: 17 residues. CDR1 and CDR2 (germline): SGHAT, FQNNGV. CDR3 protein: CASSLVAGGRITGELFF. Written as DNA, the CDR3 is TGTGCCAGCAGCTTAGTAGCGGGAGGGCGAATTACCGGGGAGCTGTTTTTT.

This clonotype has at least ten counts. The chain uses TRBV27 and TRBJ2-7; 15 bases are a match to TRBD2. CDR1 and CDR2 (germline): MNHEY, SMNVEV (reference sequence). The CDR3 contains 16 residues. After removal of 3 bases from V and 4 bases from J, the junction contained 4 bases not matched to a gene. DNA for the CDR3: TGTGCCAGCAGTTTGCGTGGACTAGCGGGAGGGTACGAGCAGTACTTC. Encoded protein: CASSLRGLAGGYEQYF.

This clonotype was seen repeatedly, ten times or more. This may be a read error: a much more frequent sequence differs by one nucleotide. The rearrangement uses TRBV30 and TRBJ2-1; D is undetermined. The CDR3 loop spans 11 amino acids. Germline assignment: CDR1 GTSNPN and CDR2 SVGIG (reference sequence). V gave up 2 bases and J gave up 4 bases, with 3 bases separating them. This chain's CDR3 is CAWSKYNEQFF. The CDR3 region has the DNA TGTGCCTGGAGTAAGTACAATGAGCAGTTCTTC.

This clonotype was seen at least ten times. The chain uses TRBV28 and TRBJ2-2; possible D gene TRBD2, 5 bases. In germline, CDR1 is MDHEN, CDR2 SYDVKM. Trimming stripped 5 bases from V and 4 bases from J, with 17 bases between. The CDR3 totals 16 residues. CDR3 in amino acids: CASSLQRAQGTGELFF. The DNA of the CDR3 is TGTGCCAGCAGTCTCCAGAGGGCCCAAGGCACCGGGGAGCTGTTTTTT.

This clonotype was seen many times. This sequence joins TRBV7-8 and TRBJ2-5; TRBD2 is a possible D gene (6 bases). Looked up from germline, CDR1 is SGHVS and CDR2 is FQNEAQ. CDR3 length: 16 residues. V gave up 0 bases and J gave up 4 bases, with 15 bases separating them. The CDR3 DNA reads TGTGCCAGCAGCTTAGCCCGCGTCATGGGGGGAGAGACCCAGTACTTC. Its protein product is CASSLARVMGGETQYF.

This clonotype was seen a handful of times. This sequence joins TRBV7-2 and TRBJ2-7; D may be TRBD1 (5 bases). Trimming stripped 0 bases from V and 6 bases from J, with 9 bases between. Germline V gene sequence: CDR1 SGHTA, CDR2 FQGNSA. The CDR3 loop spans 13 amino acids. The CDR3 sequence: CASSLASRAEQYF. CDR3 coding DNA: TGTGCCAGCAGCTTAGCGAGCAGGGCCGAGCAGTACTTC.

This clonotype was counted many times. J is TRBJ2-7 and V is TRBV11-1; 10 bases match TRBD2. Germline values: CDR1 SGHAT, CDR2 FQDESV (reference sequence). The CDR3 sequence is 15 residues long. Trimming took 5 bases from V and 4 from J; bases not matched to a gene: 8. The CDR3 loop is CASSPAGGPSYEQYF. The CDR3 DNA reads TGTGCCAGCAGCCCAGCGGGAGGGCCGTCGTACGAGCAGTACTTC. The full variable domain, with the rest looked up from reference TRBV11-1 and TRBJ2-7, is EAEVAQSPRYKITEKSQAVAFWCDPISGHATLYWYRQILGQGPELLVQFQDESVVDDSQLPKDRFSAERLKGVDSTLKIQPAELGDSAMYLCASSPAGGPSYEQYFGPGTRLTVT.